These 12 T cell receptor beta chains were sequenced from one sample in a study of T cell responses to AZD1222 COVID-19 vaccine. Libraries were prepared by immunoSEQ multiplex PCR; TCRdb keeps only in-frame clonotypes and omits some of them. This sample yields about 120,000 clones, of which 85% to 90% are seen a single time; 8.4% belongs to the top ten. The sequencing used peripheral blood, collected on day 0 of AZD1222 vaccination. The origin of the receptors is an adult in good health.

The V gene is TRBV7-3, the J gene TRBJ1-2; 7 bases line up with TRBD1. The CDR3 extends over 14 amino acids. The V segment lost 4 bases and the J segment 4 bases; nucleotides outside the gene matches: 6. Per germline, CDR1 SGHTA and CDR2 FQGTGA. CDR3 bases: TGTGCCAGCAGCTCGACAGGGATGGGCTATGGCTACACCTTC. Its protein is CASSSTGMGYGYTF.

The chain employs TRBV15 and TRBJ2-7; D may be TRBD2 (6 bases). The CDR3 covers 15 residues. Germline CDR1 LNHNV, CDR2 YYDKDF (reference sequence). V was cut by 1 base and J by 0 bases, with 10 bases left in between. In DNA form, the CDR3 reads TGTGCCACCAGCAGAGTTGCGGGGCGCTCCTACGAGCAGTACTTC. It codes for CATSRVAGRSYEQYF.

The chain recombines TRBV6-5 with TRBJ2-5, with 16 bases matching TRBD2. Germline V gene lookup returns CDR1 MNHEY and CDR2 SVGAGI. The junction had 6 bases not matched to a gene; V was cut back by 4 bases and J by 10 bases. This CDR3 region has 15 residues. The CDR3 reads CASSSGLAGGLDQYF. CDR3 bases: TGTGCCAGCAGTTCGGGACTAGCGGGGGGGCTAGACCAGTACTTC.

The J gene is TRBJ1-5, the V gene TRBV5-6; D call uncertain. Trimming took off 0 bases at V and 5 bases at J, with 9 bases between the two ends. This CDR3 region has 14 residues. Per germline, CDR1 SGHDT and CDR2 YYEEEE. The CDR3 reads CASSLVGEDQPQHF. Written as DNA, the CDR3 is TGTGCCAGCAGCTTGGTTGGGGAGGATCAGCCCCAGCATTTT.

The V and J genes are TRBV2 and TRBJ2-1; 14 bases are shared with TRBD2. The CDR3 has 16 amino acids. Germline trimming cut 4 bases from V and 7 bases from J; bases unmatched to any gene: 6. Germline CDR1 SNHLY, CDR2 FYNNEI. The CDR3 nucleotides are TGTGCCAGCAGTGGACGACTAGCGGGGGGGGTGAATGAGCAGTTCTTC. This sequence encodes CASSGRLAGGVNEQFF.

V gene TRBV11-3 combines with J gene TRBJ1-3; no clear D gene. Trimming took 3 bases from V and 10 from J, leaving 10 bases between them. The germline gives CDR1 SGHNT, CDR2 YENEEA. The CDR3 is 12 amino acids. The CDR3 sequence: CASSFPGGTIYF. The CDR3 DNA reads as TGTGCCAGCAGCTTCCCCGGAGGGACCATATATTTT. Using reference TRBV11-3 and TRBJ1-3 for the parts outside the CDR3, the full variable domain is EAGVVQSPRYKIIEKKQPVAFWCNPISGHNTLYWYLQNLGQGPELLIRYENEEAVDDSQLPKDRFSAERLKGVDSTLKIQPAELGDSAVYLCASSFPGGTIYFGEGSWLTVV.

The chain joins TRBV27 to TRBJ2-7; a weak D match, TRBD1 (6 bases). Germline-derived CDR1 and CDR2 are MNHEY and SMNVEV (reference sequence). The CDR3 covers 14 residues. Trimming removed 5 bases from V and 3 bases from J, with 14 bases in between. CDR3 protein: CASSRGSGYYEQYF. The DNA of the CDR3 is TGTGCCAGCAGTAGGGGGTCAGGGTACTACGAGCAGTACTTC.

This rearrangement joins TRBV7-9 to TRBJ2-1, with 8 bases identical to TRBD2. The V gene's germline CDR1 is SEHNR and CDR2 FQNEAQ (reference sequence). The CDR3 has 15 amino acids. Losses at the gene ends were 8 bases for V and 12 bases for J; bases not matched to a gene: 18. Here the CDR3 reads CASLKAGGWVGGQFF. Written as DNA, the CDR3 is TGTGCCAGCTTGAAGGCGGGAGGATGGGTTGGGGGGCAGTTCTTC.

V is TRBV28 and J is TRBJ1-2; D unclear. From germline, CDR1 is MDHEN and CDR2 SYDVKM. Trimming pared 6 bases from V and 1 base from J, leaving 9 bases between. CDR3 length: 13 amino acids. CDR3 residues: CASSPQSNYGYTF. CDR3 DNA sequence: TGTGCCAGCAGCCCACAGAGTAACTATGGCTACACCTTC.

This sequence joins TRBV7-3 and TRBJ2-7; 10 nucleotides line up with TRBD2. V lost 2 bases and J lost 2; bases outside the gene matches: 3. The germline CDR1 and CDR2 sequences are SGHTA and FQGTGA. The CDR3 has 15 amino acids. This chain's CDR3 is CASSLGLAATYEQYF. In DNA form, the CDR3 reads TGTGCCAGCAGCTTAGGACTAGCGGCGACCTACGAGCAGTACTTC. Complete variable domain (other parts from reference TRBV7-3 and TRBJ2-7): GAGVSQTPSNKVTEKGKYVELRCDPISGHTALYWYRQSLGQGPEFLIYFQGTGAADDSGLPNDRFFAVRPEGSVSTLKIQRTERGDSAVYLCASSLGLAATYEQYFGPGTRLTVT.

The chain joins TRBV5-1 to TRBJ2-2; 10 bases align to TRBD2. This CDR3 is 15 amino acids long. Germline values: CDR1 SGHRS, CDR2 YFSETQ. With V trimmed by 4 bases and J by 6 bases, 6 bases remained unmatched. The CDR3 protein is CASSLIAGGPGELFF. CDR3 in DNA: TGCGCCAGCAGCCTGATAGCGGGAGGCCCCGGGGAGCTGTTTTTT.

In this sample, this clone turned up a few times. The chain has TRBV24-1 and TRBJ2-2; 9 bases agree with TRBD1. Germline V lookup: CDR1 KGHDR, CDR2 SFDVKD. CDR3 length: 17 residues. J lost 3 bases, V lost 0 bases, and 4 bases had no gene match. CDR3 sequence: CATSDLVGQGHTGELFF. Here the CDR3 DNA reads TGTGCCACCAGTGATTTGGTGGGACAGGGACACACCGGGGAGCTGTTTTTT.